The 3 T cell receptor beta chains in this list originate from one sample, sequenced in a study of T-cell memory formation after mild COVID-19. From the 5' RACE reads, TCRdb called clonotypes with MiXCR, one entry per CDR3 protein. The profile shows around 300,000 distinct CDR3 sequences, about 13% of them singletons. The sequenced sample consisted of PBMCs or a T cell subset sorted from them (not recorded which). The receptors were gathered from a man younger than 35 who had mild COVID-19 (a few samples of this study predate the infection). Cell type and time point are not known.

The DNA of the CDR3 is TGTGCCAGCAGTTTATATGTCGGGAGAGGGGGGACTGAGCAGTTCTTC. It translates to CASSLYVGRGGTEQFF. The chain couples TRBV27 to TRBJ2-1; D assignment may be TRBD1 or TRBD2 (6 bases each). Germline CDR1 MNHEY, CDR2 SMNVEV (reference sequence). Trimming shortened V by 1 base and J by 9 bases, and 19 bases separated the two germline ends. The CDR3 covers 16 residues.

This clonotype has more than one count but fewer than ten. V and J are TRBV6-6 and TRBJ2-5; D uncertain. Germline V lookup: CDR1 MNHNY, CDR2 SVGAGI (reference sequence). This CDR3 region has 10 residues. CDR3 nucleotide sequence: TGTGCTGTGGGCCGAGAGACCCAGTACTTC. Its translation is CAVGRETQYF.

This clonotype was seen more than once but under ten times. The rearrangement joins TRBV12-3 or TRBV12-4 to TRBJ1-1; D may be TRBD1 (5 bases). This CDR3 is built from 12 residues. V shed 11 bases and J shed 2 bases, with 12 bases lying between them. The CDR3 region has the DNA TGTGCCTCCGGACAACGAAACACTGAAGCTTTCTTT. Protein: CASGQRNTEAFF.